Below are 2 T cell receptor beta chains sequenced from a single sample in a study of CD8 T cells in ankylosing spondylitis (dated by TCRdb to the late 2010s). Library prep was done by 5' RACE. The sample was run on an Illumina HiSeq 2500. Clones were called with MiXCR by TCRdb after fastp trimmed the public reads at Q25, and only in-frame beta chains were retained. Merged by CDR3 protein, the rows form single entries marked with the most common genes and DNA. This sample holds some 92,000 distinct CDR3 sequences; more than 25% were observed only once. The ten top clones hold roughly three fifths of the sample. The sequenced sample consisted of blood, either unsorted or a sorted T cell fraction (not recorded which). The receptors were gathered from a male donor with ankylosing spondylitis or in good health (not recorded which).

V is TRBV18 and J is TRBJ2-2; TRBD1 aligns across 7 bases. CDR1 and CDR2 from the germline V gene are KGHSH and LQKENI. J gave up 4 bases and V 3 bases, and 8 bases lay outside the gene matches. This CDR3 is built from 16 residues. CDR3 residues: CASSPTTGDLTGELFF. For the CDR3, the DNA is TGTGCCAGCTCACCGACCACAGGGGACCTCACCGGGGAGCTGTTTTTT.

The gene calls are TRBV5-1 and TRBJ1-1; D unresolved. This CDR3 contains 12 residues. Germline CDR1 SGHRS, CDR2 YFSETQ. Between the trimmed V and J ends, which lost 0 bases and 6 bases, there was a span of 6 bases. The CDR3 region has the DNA TGCGCCAGCAGCTTGGACGGGGCTGAAGCTTTCTTT. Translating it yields CASSLDGAEAFF. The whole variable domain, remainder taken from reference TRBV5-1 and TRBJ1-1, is KAGVTQTPRYLIKTRGQQVTLSCSPISGHRSVSWYQQTPGQGLQFLFEYFSETQRNKGNFPGRFSGRQFSNSRSEMNVSTLELGDSALYLCASSLDGAEAFFGQGTRLTVV.